Listed below are T cell receptor beta chains from one sample, sequenced in a study of blood T cell repertoires in COVID-19. Profiled with immunoSEQ multiplex PCR; TCRdb holds only in-frame clones, not every one. The table has 300,000 or so clones, around 88% seen once. Specimen: peripheral blood. These receptors all stem from a woman aged 25 to 39 who had recovered from COVID-19. Both conserved end residues are part of each CDR3. The D gene is left open where the match is weak.

v_gene: TRBV6-2/TRBV6-3; d_gene: .; j_gene: TRBJ1-1; CDR3aa: CASSYNVGWEAEAFF; CDR3nt: TGTGCCAGCAGTTACAACGTAGGGTGGGAGGCTGAAGCTTTCTTT
v_gene: TRBV19; d_gene: .; j_gene: TRBJ1-5; CDR3aa: CASSIPPFNQPQHF; CDR3nt: TGTGCCAGTAGTATCCCCCCATTCAATCAGCCCCAGCATTTT
v_gene: TRBV7-2; d_gene: .; j_gene: TRBJ1-1; CDR3aa: CASSLQVLNTEAFF; CDR3nt: TGTGCCAGCAGCTTACAGGTCCTGAACACTGAAGCTTTCTTT
v_gene: TRBV28; d_gene: .; j_gene: TRBJ1-2; CDR3aa: CASKAYSYSSYTF; CDR3nt: TGTGCCAGCAAAGCTTACAGTTACTCAAGCTACACCTTC
v_gene: TRBV7-3; d_gene: TRBD1; j_gene: TRBJ2-3; CDR3aa: CASSLPRGQAGTDTQYF; CDR3nt: TGTGCCAGCAGCTTACCCCGGGGACAGGCCGGCACAGATACGCAGTATTTT
v_gene: TRBV27; d_gene: .; j_gene: TRBJ1-2; CDR3aa: CASSFAPGRGDYGYTF; CDR3nt: TGTGCCAGCAGTTTTGCCCCGGGCAGGGGAGACTATGGCTACACCTTC
v_gene: TRBV20-1; d_gene: .; j_gene: TRBJ1-6; CDR3aa: CSASIGRANSPLHF; CDR3nt: TGCAGTGCTAGTATCGGCAGGGCGAATTCACCCCTCCACTTT
v_gene: TRBV27; d_gene: TRBD2; j_gene: TRBJ2-2; CDR3aa: CASSRTAGGPDTGELFF; CDR3nt: TGTGCCAGCAGTCGCACAGCGGGGGGGCCGGACACCGGGGAGCTGTTTTTT
v_gene: TRBV11-2; d_gene: .; j_gene: TRBJ2-1; CDR3aa: CASSLAGVSYNEQFF; CDR3nt: TGTGCCAGCAGCTTAGCCGGGGTCTCCTACAATGAGCAGTTCTTC
v_gene: TRBV5-6; d_gene: TRBD1; j_gene: TRBJ2-7; CDR3aa: CASSNYLRGLEQYF; CDR3nt: TGTGCCAGCAGCAACTACCTCAGGGGGCTTGAGCAGTACTTC
v_gene: TRBV4-2; d_gene: TRBD1; j_gene: TRBJ1-2; CDR3aa: CASSLSIQGAGGYTF; CDR3nt: TGTGCCAGCAGCCTCTCAATTCAGGGGGCGGGAGGCTACACCTTC
v_gene: TRBV24-1; d_gene: TRBD1; j_gene: TRBJ2-3; CDR3aa: CATSDRGYSTDTQYF; CDR3nt: TGTGCCACCAGCGACAGGGGCTATAGCACAGATACGCAGTATTTT
v_gene: TRBV6-6; d_gene: .; j_gene: TRBJ1-6; CDR3aa: CASSLTGLNNSPLHF; CDR3nt: TGTGCCAGCAGTTTAACAGGGTTAAATAATTCACCCCTCCACTTT